This is a list of T cell receptor beta chains from one sample in a study of OX40 agonist ivuxolimab in advanced cancers. TCRdb's copy holds only in-frame clones and misses some; the assay was immunoSEQ multiplex PCR. The data contain approximately 61,000 clones, about 85% of them singletons. Sequences were derived from CD4+ or CD8+ T cells sorted from blood, sampled in a trial of the OX40 agonist ivuxolimab. All receptors come from an adult with an advanced solid tumor such as melanoma, head and neck, liver or kidney cancer. The CDR3 runs from the conserved cysteine through the conserved F or W. Each record gives: D gene, V gene, J gene, clone size, CDR3 length, CDR3 DNA, CDR3 protein. The D gene is left open where the match is weak. Clone size appears in some rows only: once, few, many, or a class for an expanded clone.

D: TRBD1
V: TRBV7-6
J: TRBJ1-1
size: -
length: 16
DNA: TGTGCCAGCAGCCCAGGACAGGGGCTTATGAACACTGAAGCTTTCTTT
CDR3: CASSPGQGLMNTEAFF

D: -
V: TRBV7-6
J: TRBJ2-7
size: -
length: 14
DNA: TGTGCCAGCAGCTTAGATCCTGAAACCTACGAGCAGTACTTC
CDR3: CASSLDPETYEQYF

D: TRBD2
V: TRBV6-1
J: TRBJ2-1
size: -
length: 15
DNA: TGTGCCAGCAGGGCCGGGACTAGCGGGGGCGGTGAGCAGTTCTTC
CDR3: CASRAGTSGGGEQFF

D: -
V: TRBV18
J: TRBJ1-1
size: -
length: 16
DNA: TGTGCCAGCTCCCCTCGGGTCAGGGGAATGAACACTGAAGCTTTCTTT
CDR3: CASSPRVRGMNTEAFF

D: TRBD1
V: TRBV5-1
J: TRBJ2-2
size: few
length: 17
DNA: TGCGCCAGCAGCTCGTATACAGGGGCTTCGCACACCGGGGAGCTGTTTTTT
CDR3: CASSSYTGASHTGELFF

D: -
V: TRBV5-4
J: TRBJ2-6
size: -
length: 17
DNA: TGTGCCAGCAGCTTGGATGGGGGCTACCGCGGGGCCAACGTCCTGACTTTC
CDR3: CASSLDGGYRGANVLTF

D: -
V: TRBV29-1
J: TRBJ1-4
size: -
length: 15
DNA: TGCAGCGTTGGCCGAAACCCAGGAGATAATGAAAAACTGTTTTTT
CDR3: CSVGRNPGDNEKLFF

D: -
V: TRBV18
J: TRBJ2-2
size: -
length: 13
DNA: TGTGCCAGCTCCCCCGGGGTCCCCAGGGAGCTGTTTTTT
CDR3: CASSPGVPRELFF

D: -
V: TRBV6-4
J: TRBJ2-3
size: -
length: 14
DNA: TGTGCCAGCAGTGACGGTATTGGAACAGATACGCAGTATTTT
CDR3: CASSDGIGTDTQYF

D: TRBD1
V: TRBV6-5
J: TRBJ2-7
size: -
length: 13
DNA: TGTGCCAGCAGCCGGGACAGGGGCTACGAGCAGTACTTC
CDR3: CASSRDRGYEQYF

D: -
V: TRBV30
J: TRBJ1-2
size: -
length: 15
DNA: TGTGCCTGGAGTGTCCGGTGGGCAGGGGACTATGGCTACACCTTC
CDR3: CAWSVRWAGDYGYTF

D: TRBD1
V: TRBV7-6
J: TRBJ2-3
size: -
length: 16
DNA: TGTGCCAGCAGCTTTCATGGCAGGGGGTCGACAGATACGCAGTATTTT
CDR3: CASSFHGRGSTDTQYF

D: -
V: TRBV28
J: TRBJ2-2
size: -
length: 15
DNA: TGTGCCAGCAGAACTCCCAACAGGGTCGCCGGGGAGCTGTTTTTT
CDR3: CASRTPNRVAGELFF

D: -
V: TRBV7-9
J: TRBJ2-2
size: -
length: 14
DNA: TGTGCCAGCAGCTTAGAGACGGTTCACGGGGAGCTGTTTTTT
CDR3: CASSLETVHGELFF

D: -
V: TRBV4-1
J: TRBJ2-7
size: -
length: 15
DNA: TGCGCCAGCAGCCAAGACGGTCAGCTCACCTACGAGCAGTACTTC
CDR3: CASSQDGQLTYEQYF

D: TRBD1
V: TRBV27
J: TRBJ1-2
size: -
length: 13
DNA: TGTGCCAGCAGTAAACAGGGGATCAATGGCTACACCTTC
CDR3: CASSKQGINGYTF

D: -
V: TRBV5-4
J: TRBJ2-3
size: -
length: 13
DNA: TGTGCCAGCAGCTTGCCAGGGCCAGATACGCAGTATTTT
CDR3: CASSLPGPDTQYF

D: -
V: TRBV10-3
J: TRBJ1-1
size: -
length: 15
DNA: TGTGCCATCAGTGACACAAGGGGAGGCAGCACTGAAGCTTTCTTT
CDR3: CAISDTRGGSTEAFF

D: -
V: TRBV2
J: TRBJ2-2
size: -
length: 16
DNA: TGTGCCAGCAGCGGGAGGCCAGGGGCGTTGGCCGGGGAGCTGTTTTTT
CDR3: CASSGRPGALAGELFF

D: -
V: TRBV4-1
J: TRBJ1-2
size: -
length: 17
DNA: TGCGCCAGCAGCCAATGGGGGAGGGGATCGGTCGGCTATGGCTACACCTTC
CDR3: CASSQWGRGSVGYGYTF